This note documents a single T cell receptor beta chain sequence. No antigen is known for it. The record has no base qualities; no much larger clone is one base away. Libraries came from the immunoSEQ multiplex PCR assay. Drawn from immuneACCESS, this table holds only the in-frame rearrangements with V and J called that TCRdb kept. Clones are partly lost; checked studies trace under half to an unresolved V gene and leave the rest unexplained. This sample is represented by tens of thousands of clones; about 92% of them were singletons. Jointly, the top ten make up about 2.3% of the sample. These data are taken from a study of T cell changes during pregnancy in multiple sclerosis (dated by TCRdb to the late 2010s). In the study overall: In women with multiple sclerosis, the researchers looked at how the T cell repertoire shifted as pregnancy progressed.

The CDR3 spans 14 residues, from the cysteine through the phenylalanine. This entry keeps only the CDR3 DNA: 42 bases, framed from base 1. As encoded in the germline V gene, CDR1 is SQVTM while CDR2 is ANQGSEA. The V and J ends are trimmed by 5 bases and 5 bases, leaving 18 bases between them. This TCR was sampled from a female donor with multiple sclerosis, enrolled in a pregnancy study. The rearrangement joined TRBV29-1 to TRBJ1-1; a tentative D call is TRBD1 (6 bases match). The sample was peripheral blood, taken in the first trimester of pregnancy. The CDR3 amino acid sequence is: CSVQQGTSGTEAFF. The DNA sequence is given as TGCAGCGTTCAACAGGGCACCTCGGGGACTGAAGCTTTCTTT.